The clone carrying this T cell receptor beta chain appeared a few times. Its antigen remains unknown. In TCRdb, the reads were re-called with MiXCR into one record per CDR3 protein. The repertoire holds about 260,000 distinct CDR3 sequences, 9.1% seen once, with about 16% in the top ten. The data stem from a study of T cell repertoires in cytomegalovirus infection. At the level of the study: Shared public TCR beta signatures pointed to both CMV infection and a matching HLA type.

Findings and limits, study-wide: The cumulative frequency of public TCR beta families identified carriers of CMV plus the relevant HLA. What dominated the ex vivo response were HLA-C-restricted CMV-specific TCR beta clonotypes.

The receptor was isolated from a human donor in good health (CMV status not recorded). Some clones in this sample may be carry-over from other donors' samples. Sequencing was performed on PBMCs.

In DNA, the CDR3 is TGTGCCAGCTCGCCATACGGGACAGGGAGCTCCTACAATGAGCAGTTCTTC. Its translation: CASSPYGTGSSYNEQFF. The J gene is TRBJ2-1, the V gene TRBV18, with TRBD1 matching 9 bases. The CDR3 length is 17 residues. Germline V gene data show CDR1 as KGHSH and CDR2 as LQKENI. The trim removed 6 bases at V and 0 bases at J, leaving 9 bases unmatched.